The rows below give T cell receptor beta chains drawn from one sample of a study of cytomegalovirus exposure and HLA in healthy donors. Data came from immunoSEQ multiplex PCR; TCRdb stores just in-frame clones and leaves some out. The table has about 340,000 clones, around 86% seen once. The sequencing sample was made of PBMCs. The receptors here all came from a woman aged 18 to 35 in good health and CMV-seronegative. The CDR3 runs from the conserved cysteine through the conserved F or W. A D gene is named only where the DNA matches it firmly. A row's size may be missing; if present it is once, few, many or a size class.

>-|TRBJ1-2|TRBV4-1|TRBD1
TGCGCCAGCAGCCAAGTCCAGGGGGGTGGCTACACCTTC
CASSQVQGGGYTF
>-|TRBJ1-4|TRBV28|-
TGTGCCAGCAGTTTAATGGGGACAAGTCATAGTGAAAAACTGTTTTTT
CASSLMGTSHSEKLFF
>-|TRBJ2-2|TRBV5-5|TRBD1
TGTGCCAGCAGCTCTAGGGGACAGGGAACCGGGGAGCTGTTTTTT
CASSSRGQGTGELFF
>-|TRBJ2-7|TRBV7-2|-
TGTGCCAGCAGCCGAACAGGGAGCGAGCAGTACTTC
CASSRTGSEQYF
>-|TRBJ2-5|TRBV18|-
TGTGCCAGCTCACCGGGGCAGCCACAAGAGACCCAGTACTTC
CASSPGQPQETQYF
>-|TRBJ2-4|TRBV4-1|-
TGCGCCAGCAGCCAAGAAATAACGACTTTAGAGTACTTC
CASSQEITTLEYF
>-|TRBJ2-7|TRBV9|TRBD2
TGTGCCAGCAGCTCCGGACTAGCGGGATGGGGATACGAGCAGTACTTC
CASSSGLAGWGYEQYF
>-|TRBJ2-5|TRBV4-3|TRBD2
TGCGCCAGCAGCCTCGGGACTAGCGGGAGGGAGACCCAGTACTTC
CASSLGTSGRETQYF
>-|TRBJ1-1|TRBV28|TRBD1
TGTGCCAGCTGGACAGGGAACACTGAAGCTTTCTTT
CASWTGNTEAFF
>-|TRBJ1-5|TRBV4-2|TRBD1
TGTGCCAGCAGCCAAGATACGACAGGGAGTCAGCCCCAGCATTTT
CASSQDTTGSQPQHF
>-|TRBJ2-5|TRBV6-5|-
TGTGCCAGCAGTTACTCCCAGGGGCGAGAGACCCAGTACTTC
CASSYSQGRETQYF
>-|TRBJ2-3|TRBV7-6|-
TGTGCCAGCAGCCCTTCCCTAGGTACGCAGTATTTT
CASSPSLGTQYF
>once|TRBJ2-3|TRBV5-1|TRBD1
TGCGCCAGCAGCTTCACAGGGGGTCGGGATACGCAGTATTTT
CASSFTGGRDTQYF
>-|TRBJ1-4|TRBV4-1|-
TGCGCCAGCAGCCAAGTGGCAGACTATAATGAAAAACTGTTTTTT
CASSQVADYNEKLFF
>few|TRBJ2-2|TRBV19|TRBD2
TGTGCCAGTGAATGGACTAGCAGGAACACCGGGGAGCTGTTTTTT
CASEWTSRNTGELFF
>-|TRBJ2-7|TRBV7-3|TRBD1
TGTGCCAGCAGCCCAGGGACAGGGGTAGGCGAGCAGTACTTC
CASSPGTGVGEQYF